These T cell receptor beta chains were read from a single sample in a study of Graves' ophthalmopathy and Graves' hyperthyroidism. TCRdb processed the multiplex PCR reads anew with MiXCR; each CDR3 protein has one entry. This table has 52,000 or so distinct CDR3 sequences, approximately 50% appearing once. Source material: peripheral blood. These receptor sequences come from an adult woman with Graves' ophthalmopathy. Each CDR3 is given with its conserved first and last residue. The D gene is left open where the match is weak. Size values are once, few and many counts, or a class for expanded clones, and some rows have none.

V gene	D gene	clone size	J gene	CDR3 protein	CDR3 DNA
TRBV20-1	-	-	TRBJ1-5	CSARDTAREPYEHF	TGCAGTGCTAGAGATACCGCCAGGGAGCCCTACGAGCATTTT
TRBV19	-	many	TRBJ2-7	CASSMGAYEQYF	TGTGCCAGTAGTATGGGAGCCTACGAGCAGTACTTC
TRBV2	TRBD1	-	TRBJ1-2	CASRTGQGGAGGYTF	TGTGCCAGCAGGACAGGACAGGGGGGCGCGGGCGGCTACACCTTC
TRBV2	-	-	TRBJ2-2	CASSRTTTANTGELFF	TGTGCCAGCAGCCGCACAACGACAGCGAACACCGGGGAGCTGTTTTTT
TRBV5-1	TRBD1	-	TRBJ2-5	CACSLGQETQYF	TGCGCCTGCAGCTTGGGACAGGAGACCCAGTACTTC
TRBV7-2	-	-	TRBJ2-2	CASSLVVTVNTGELFF	TGTGCCAGCAGCTTAGTGGTGACAGTAAATACCGGGGAGCTGTTTTTT
TRBV20-1	TRBD2	-	TRBJ2-7	CSATGLAGWRTQYF	TGCAGTGCTACAGGACTAGCGGGATGGAGAACCCAGTACTTC
TRBV20-1	-	few	TRBJ1-2	CSASGLENGNTF	TGCAGTGCCTCCGGGTTGGAGAATGGAAACACCTTC
TRBV27	-	-	TRBJ1-4	CASRRMGSKEKLFF	TGTGCCAGCAGGAGGATGGGGAGTAAGGAAAAACTGTTTTTT
TRBV24-1	-	few	TRBJ2-2	CATSGIGDRFKGGGELFF	TGTGCCACCAGTGGGATCGGGGACCGATTTAAGGGGGGGGGGGAGCTGTTTTTT
TRBV20-1	-	-	TRBJ2-3	CSAGRGGSPDTQYF	TGCAGTGCGGGTCGTGGGGGGAGCCCAGATACGCAGTATTTT
TRBV4-1	-	-	TRBJ2-7	CASSQAPGVNYEQYF	TGCGCCAGCAGCCAAGCTCCCGGGGTTAACTACGAGCAGTACTTC
TRBV25-1	TRBD2	-	TRBJ2-5	CASSELGLAGGQETQYF	TGTGCCAGCAGTGAGCTCGGACTAGCGGGAGGGCAAGAGACCCAGTACTTC
TRBV7-2	-	-	TRBJ2-7	CASSGTPTCEQHF	TGTGCCAGCTCCGGGACACCTACCTGCGAGCAGCACTTC
TRBV19	-	once	TRBJ1-1	CASSRSPLNTEAFF	TGTGCCAGTAGTAGGTCTCCCTTGAACACTGAAGCTTTCTTT
TRBV12-5	TRBD1	many	TRBJ1-5	CASGLVPDRADQPQHF	TGTGCTAGTGGTTTGGTACCCGACAGGGCGGATCAGCCCCAGCATTTT
TRBV28	-	many	TRBJ1-5	CASRTGGFQPQHF	TGTGCCAGCAGGACGGGGGGCTTTCAGCCCCAGCATTTT
TRBV4-2	-	-	TRBJ2-7	CASSQGPATHPEQYF	TGTGCTAGCAGCCAAGGTCCGGCGACTCACCCCGAGCAGTACTTC
TRBV12-5	TRBD1	-	TRBJ2-4	CASGSQGAKAKNIQYF	TGTGCTAGTGGTTCACAGGGGGCGAAAGCCAAAAACATTCAGTACTTC
TRBV27	TRBD2	few	TRBJ2-3	CASSFSGLAGAQHTQYF	TGTGCCAGCAGTTTTTCCGGACTAGCGGGAGCGCAACATACGCAGTATTTT
TRBV12-3/TRBV12-4	-	many	TRBJ1-6	CASSAGTPDSPLHF	TGTGCCAGCAGTGCCGGGACTCCAGATTCACCCCTCCACTTT
TRBV9	-	many	TRBJ1-5	CASSPAPSLGNQPQHF	TGTGCCAGCAGCCCCGCCCCGAGTCTCGGCAATCAGCCCCAGCATTTT
TRBV3-1	-	few	TRBJ1-1	CASSQDTGGSEAFF	TGTGCCAGCAGCCAAGATACGGGGGGTTCTGAAGCTTTCTTT
TRBV20-1	TRBD1	many	TRBJ2-7	CSAPGQGRSYEQYF	TGCAGTGCACCTGGACAGGGCCGCTCCTACGAGCAGTACTTC
TRBV28	TRBD1	many	TRBJ2-7	CASSSPVGDSLYEQYF	TGTGCCAGCAGTTCCCCGGTCGGGGACAGTCTCTACGAGCAGTACTTC
TRBV2	TRBD2	many	TRBJ2-7	CASSDTLAVAYEQYF	TGTGCCAGCAGTGATACGCTAGCGGTTGCCTACGAGCAGTACTTC
TRBV4-3	TRBD1	many	TRBJ2-2	CASSQLTGQNTGELFF	TGCGCCAGCAGCCAACTGACAGGGCAAAACACCGGGGAGCTGTTTTTT
TRBV5-8	-	-	TRBJ1-6	CASSPRTDNNSPLHF	TGTGCCAGCAGCCCGCGGACAGACAATAATTCACCCCTCCACTTT
TRBV2	-	-	TRBJ1-6	CASSDGGEPLHF	TGTGCCAGCAGTGACGGGGGAGAACCCCTCCACTTT
TRBV5-4	-	many	TRBJ1-1	CASSLNRGLTEAFF	TGTGCCAGCAGCTTGAACCGAGGTCTCACTGAAGCTTTCTTT
TRBV12-3/TRBV12-4	TRBD1	many	TRBJ2-1	CASSPLDRGIFNEQFF	TGTGCCAGCAGTCCCTTGGACAGGGGCATCTTCAATGAGCAGTTCTTC
TRBV20-1	TRBD2	once	TRBJ2-7	CSQEGGRAYKQYF	TGCAGCCAGGAGGGTGGGAGGGCTTACAAGCAGTACTTT
TRBV6-5	TRBD1	many	TRBJ1-4	CASSRHDRAEKLFF	TGTGCCAGCAGTAGACATGACAGGGCTGAAAAACTGTTTTTT
TRBV25-1	-	-	TRBJ1-1	CAKQGKTEAFF	TGTGCCAAACAGGGTAAGACTGAAGCTTTCTTT
TRBV6-5	TRBD2	-	TRBJ2-5	CASSGRTSGETQYF	TGTGCCAGCAGTGGGAGGACTAGCGGGGAGACCCAGTACTTC
TRBV27	TRBD1	few	TRBJ2-2	CASSSPPGQGAGELFF	TGTGCCAGCAGTTCACCTCCGGGACAGGGGGCCGGGGAGCTGTTTTTT
TRBV20-1	-	many	TRBJ1-1	CSGGRPNTEAFF	TGCAGTGGCGGCAGGCCTAACACTGAAGCTTTCTTT
TRBV5-1	-	many	TRBJ2-3	CASSLGVDGSDTQYF	TGCGCCAGCAGCTTGGGGGTGGATGGGTCAGATACGCAGTATTTT
TRBV20-1	TRBD2	-	TRBJ2-3	CSAGGGSGGRTDTQYF	TGCAGTGCTGGCGGGGGTAGCGGTGGGCGCACAGATACGCAGTATTTT
TRBV4-2	TRBD2	once	TRBJ2-3	CAASGLAETDTKYF	TGTGCCGCTTCGGGACTAGCGGAAACAGATACGAAGTACTTT
TRBV7-7	-	-	TRBJ2-5	CASSPRTQYF	TGTGCTAGCAGCCCAAGGACCCAGTACTTC
TRBV25-1	TRBD2	-	TRBJ2-1	CASSATGLAGGSNEQFF	TGTGCCAGCAGTGCTACTGGACTAGCGGGGGGGTCAAATGAGCAGTTCTTC
TRBV7-8	-	many	TRBJ1-4	CASSPNTVGEKLFF	TGTGCCAGCAGCCCAAATACAGTCGGTGAAAAACTGTTTTTT
TRBV20-1	TRBD2	-	TRBJ2-5	CSARPRRTSRRGVGETQYF	TGCAGTGCTAGACCGCGAAGGACTAGCAGGAGGGGGGTGGGGGAGACCCAGTACTTC
TRBV10-3	TRBD1	medium-sized	TRBJ1-2	CAISDSGTGEGYGYTF	TGTGCCATCAGTGATAGTGGGACAGGGGAGGGCTATGGCTACACCTTC
TRBV10-3	-	-	TRBJ2-2	CAISAILGELFF	TGTGCCATCAGTGCCATTCTCGGGGAGCTGTTCTTT
TRBV10-1	-	-	TRBJ1-2	CASSESGGWGYTF	TGCGCCAGCAGTGAGTCCGGTGGTTGGGGCTACACCTTC
TRBV6-5	-	-	TRBJ1-6	CASSYLRPSNSPLHF	TGTGCCAGCAGTTACCTCAGGCCGTCTAATTCACCCCTCCACTTT
TRBV20-1	-	-	TRBJ2-5	CSKAPGPKETQYF	TGCAGTAAAGCTCCAGGCCCTAAAGAGACCCAGTACTTC
TRBV20-1	-	-	TRBJ1-1	CSARDRRAPRPEAFF	TGCAGTGCTAGAGATCGTAGGGCGCCGCGCCCTGAAGCTTTCTTT
TRBV30	TRBD2	-	TRBJ2-3	CAWSVRGGTDTQYF	TGTGCCTGGAGTGTTCGGGGGGGTACAGATACGCAGTATTTT
TRBV2	-	-	TRBJ2-3	CASSEISTTDTQYF	TGTGCCAGCAGTGAAATTTCTACCACAGATACGCAGTATTTT
TRBV20-1	-	many	TRBJ1-5	CSASLTVNQPQHF	TGCAGTGCTAGTTTGACGGTCAATCAGCCCCAGCATTTT
TRBV28	TRBD1	many	TRBJ2-7	CASSSQPGTGNYEQYF	TGTGCCAGCAGTTCTCAACCCGGGACAGGGAACTACGAGCAGTACTTC
TRBV27	-	-	TRBJ2-5	CANSTRETQYF	TGTGCCAACAGTACAAGGGAGACCCAGTACTTC
TRBV12-3/TRBV12-4	TRBD1	-	TRBJ2-7	CASSPNRGGYEQYF	TGTGCCAGCAGTCCCAACAGGGGCGGCTACGAGCAGTACTTC
TRBV7-2	TRBD1	-	TRBJ2-5	CASSPTGQGIETQYF	TGTGCCAGCAGCCCGACGGGACAGGGAATAGAGACCCAGTACTTC
TRBV7-2	TRBD2	-	TRBJ2-5	CASSLFPGLQETQYF	TGTGCCAGCAGCTTATTCCCGGGACTACAAGAGACCCAGTACTTC
TRBV25-1	-	-	TRBJ1-2	CASSEFGAGRGYGYTF	TGTGCCAGCAGTGAATTCGGGGCAGGGAGGGGCTATGGCTACACCTTC